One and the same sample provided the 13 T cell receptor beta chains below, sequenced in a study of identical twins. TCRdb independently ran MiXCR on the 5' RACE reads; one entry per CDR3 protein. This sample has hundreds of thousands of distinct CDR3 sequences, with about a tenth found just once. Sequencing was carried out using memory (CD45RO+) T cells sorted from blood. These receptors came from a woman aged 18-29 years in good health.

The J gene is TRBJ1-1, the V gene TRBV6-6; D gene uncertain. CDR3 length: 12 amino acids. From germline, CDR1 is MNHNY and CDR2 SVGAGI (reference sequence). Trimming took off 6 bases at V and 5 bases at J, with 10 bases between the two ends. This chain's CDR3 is CASSQYRTEAFF. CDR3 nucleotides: TGTGCCAGCAGCCAGTATCGGACTGAAGCTTTCTTT.

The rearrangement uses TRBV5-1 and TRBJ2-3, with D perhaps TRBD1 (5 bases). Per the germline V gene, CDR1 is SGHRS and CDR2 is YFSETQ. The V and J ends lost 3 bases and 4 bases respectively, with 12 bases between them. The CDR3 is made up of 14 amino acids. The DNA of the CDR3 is TGCGCCAGCAGCTCGCGGCAGGGCGCAGATACGCAGTATTTT. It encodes CASSSRQGADTQYF.

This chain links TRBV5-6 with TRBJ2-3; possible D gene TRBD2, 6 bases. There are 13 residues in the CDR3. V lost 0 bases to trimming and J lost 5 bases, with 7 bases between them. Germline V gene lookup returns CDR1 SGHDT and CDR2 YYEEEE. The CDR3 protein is CASSLGGEDTQYF. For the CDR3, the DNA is TGTGCCAGCAGCTTGGGCGGGGAAGATACGCAGTATTTT.

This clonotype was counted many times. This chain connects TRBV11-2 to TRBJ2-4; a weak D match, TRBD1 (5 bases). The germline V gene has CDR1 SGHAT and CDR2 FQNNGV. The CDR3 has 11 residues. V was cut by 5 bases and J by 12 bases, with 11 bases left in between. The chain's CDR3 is CASSLGANQYF. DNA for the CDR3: TGTGCCAGCAGCCTAGGGGCCAATCAGTACTTC. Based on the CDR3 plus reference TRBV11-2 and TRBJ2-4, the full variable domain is EAGVAQSPRYKIIEKRQSVAFWCNPISGHATLYWYQQILGQGPKLLIQFQNNGVVDDSQLPKDRFSAERLKGVDSTLKIQPAKLEDSAVYLCASSLGANQYFGAGTRLSVL.

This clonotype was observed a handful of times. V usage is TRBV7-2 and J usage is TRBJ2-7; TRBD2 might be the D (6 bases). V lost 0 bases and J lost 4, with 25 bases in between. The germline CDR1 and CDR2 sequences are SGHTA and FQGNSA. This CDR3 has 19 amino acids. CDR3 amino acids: CASSLALPQTGAGKYEQYF. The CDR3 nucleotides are TGTGCCAGCAGCTTAGCCCTCCCACAAACCGGAGCGGGCAAATACGAGCAGTACTTC.

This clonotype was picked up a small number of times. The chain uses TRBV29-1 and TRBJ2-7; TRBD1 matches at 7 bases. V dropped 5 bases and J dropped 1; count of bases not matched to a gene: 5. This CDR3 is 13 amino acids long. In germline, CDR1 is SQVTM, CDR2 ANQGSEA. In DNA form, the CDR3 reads TGCAGCGTTCAGCCGGGACAGTCCTACGAGCAGTACTTC. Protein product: CSVQPGQSYEQYF.

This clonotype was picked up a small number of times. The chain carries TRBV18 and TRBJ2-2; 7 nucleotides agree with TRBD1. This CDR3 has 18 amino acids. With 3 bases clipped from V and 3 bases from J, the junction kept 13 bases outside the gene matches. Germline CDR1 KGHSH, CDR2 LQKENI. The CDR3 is CASSPEPRDSYYTGELFF. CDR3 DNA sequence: TGTGCCAGCTCACCGGAACCTAGGGACAGCTATTACACCGGGGAGCTGTTTTTT.

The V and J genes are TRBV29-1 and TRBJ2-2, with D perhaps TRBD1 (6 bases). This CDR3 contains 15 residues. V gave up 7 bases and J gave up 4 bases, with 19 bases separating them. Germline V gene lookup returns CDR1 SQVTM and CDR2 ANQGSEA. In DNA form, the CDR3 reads TGCAGCGGCAGACTCAGGGGTTCCGGCACCGGGGAGCTGTTTTTT. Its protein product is CSGRLRGSGTGELFF.

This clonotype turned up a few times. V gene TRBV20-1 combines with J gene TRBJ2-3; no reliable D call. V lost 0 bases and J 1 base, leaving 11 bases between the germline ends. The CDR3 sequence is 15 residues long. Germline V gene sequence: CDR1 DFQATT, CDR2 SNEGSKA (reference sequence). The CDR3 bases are TGCAGTGCTAGAGATGGTCGAGGCCGCACAGATACGCAGTATTTT. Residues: CSARDGRGRTDTQYF.

The chain's CDR3 is CASSLAQGAYNSPLHF. CDR3 in DNA: TGCGCCAGCAGCTTGGCCCAGGGGGCATATAATTCACCCCTCCACTTT. The rearrangement uses TRBV5-1 and TRBJ1-6, with 8 bases fitting TRBD1. From germline, CDR1 is SGHRS and CDR2 YFSETQ. Losses at the gene ends were 0 bases for V and 4 bases for J; bases not matched to a gene: 3. The CDR3 runs to 16 residues.

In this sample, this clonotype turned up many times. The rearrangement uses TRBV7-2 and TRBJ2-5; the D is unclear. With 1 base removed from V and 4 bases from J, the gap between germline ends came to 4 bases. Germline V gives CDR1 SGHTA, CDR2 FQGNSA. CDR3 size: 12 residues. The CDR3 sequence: CASSLDRETQYF. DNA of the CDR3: TGTGCCAGCAGCTTAGACAGAGAGACCCAGTACTTC.

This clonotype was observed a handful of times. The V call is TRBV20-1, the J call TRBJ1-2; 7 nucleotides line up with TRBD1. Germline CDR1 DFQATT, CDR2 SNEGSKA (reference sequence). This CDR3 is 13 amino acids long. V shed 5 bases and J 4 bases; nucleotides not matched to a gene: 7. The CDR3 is CSAGRDSSYGYTF. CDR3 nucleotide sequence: TGCAGTGCTGGAAGGGACAGTAGCTATGGCTACACCTTC.

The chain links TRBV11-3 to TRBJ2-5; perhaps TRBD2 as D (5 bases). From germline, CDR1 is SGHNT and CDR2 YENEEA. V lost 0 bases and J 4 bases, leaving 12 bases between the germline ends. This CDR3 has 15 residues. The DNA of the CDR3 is TGTGCCAGCAGCTTAGATACGAGTGAGGGAGAGACCCAGTACTTC. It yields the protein CASSLDTSEGETQYF.